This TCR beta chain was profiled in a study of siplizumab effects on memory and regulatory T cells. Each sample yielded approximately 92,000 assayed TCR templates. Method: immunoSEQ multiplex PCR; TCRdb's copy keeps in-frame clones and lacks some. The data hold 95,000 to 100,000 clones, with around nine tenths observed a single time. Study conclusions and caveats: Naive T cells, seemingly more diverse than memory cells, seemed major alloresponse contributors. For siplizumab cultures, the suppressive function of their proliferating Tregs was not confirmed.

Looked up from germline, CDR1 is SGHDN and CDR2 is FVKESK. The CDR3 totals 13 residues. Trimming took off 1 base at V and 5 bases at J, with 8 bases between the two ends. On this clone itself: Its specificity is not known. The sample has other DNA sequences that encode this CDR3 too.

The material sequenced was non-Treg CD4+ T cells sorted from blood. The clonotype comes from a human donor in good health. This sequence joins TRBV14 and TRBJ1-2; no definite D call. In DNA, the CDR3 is TGTGCCAGCAGCCAAGGGTATCGGTATGGCTACACCTTC. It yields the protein CASSQGYRYGYTF.